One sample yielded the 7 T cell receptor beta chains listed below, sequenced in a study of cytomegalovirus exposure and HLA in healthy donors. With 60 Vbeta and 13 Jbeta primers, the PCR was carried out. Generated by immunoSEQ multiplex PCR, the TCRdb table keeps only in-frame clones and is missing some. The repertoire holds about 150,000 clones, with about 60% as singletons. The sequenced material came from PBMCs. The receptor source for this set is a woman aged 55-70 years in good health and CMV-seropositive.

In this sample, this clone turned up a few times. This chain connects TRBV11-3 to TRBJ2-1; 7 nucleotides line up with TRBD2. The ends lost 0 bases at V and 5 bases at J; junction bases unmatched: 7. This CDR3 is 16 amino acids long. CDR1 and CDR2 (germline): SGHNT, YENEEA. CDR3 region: CASSLDASGSNNEQFF. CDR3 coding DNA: TGTGCCAGCAGCTTAGATGCTAGCGGTTCCAACAATGAGCAGTTCTTC.

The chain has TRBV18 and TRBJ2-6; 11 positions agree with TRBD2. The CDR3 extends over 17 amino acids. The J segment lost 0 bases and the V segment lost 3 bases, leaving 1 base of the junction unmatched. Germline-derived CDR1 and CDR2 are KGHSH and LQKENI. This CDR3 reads CASSPGLAVSGANVLTF. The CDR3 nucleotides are TGTGCCAGCTCACCGGGACTAGCGGTCTCTGGGGCCAACGTCCTGACTTTC.

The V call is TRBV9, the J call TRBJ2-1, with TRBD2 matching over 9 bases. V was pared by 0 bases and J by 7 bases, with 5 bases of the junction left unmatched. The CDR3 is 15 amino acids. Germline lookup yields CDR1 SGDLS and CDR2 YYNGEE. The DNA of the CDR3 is TGTGCCAGCAGCGTAGGGCCTAGCGGGACGAATGAGCAGTTCTTC. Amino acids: CASSVGPSGTNEQFF. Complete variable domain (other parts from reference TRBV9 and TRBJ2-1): DSGVTQTPKHLITATGQRVTLRCSPRSGDLSVYWYQQSLDQGLQFLIQYYNGEERAKGNILERFSAQQFPDLHSELNLSSLELGDSALYFCASSVGPSGTNEQFFGPGTRLTVL.

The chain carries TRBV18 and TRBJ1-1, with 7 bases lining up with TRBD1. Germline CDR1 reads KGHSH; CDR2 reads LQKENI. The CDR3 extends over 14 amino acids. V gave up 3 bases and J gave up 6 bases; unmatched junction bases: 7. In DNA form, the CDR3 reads TGTGCCAGCTCACCGGAGTCCAGGGGGTCTGAAGCTTTCTTT. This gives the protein CASSPESRGSEAFF.

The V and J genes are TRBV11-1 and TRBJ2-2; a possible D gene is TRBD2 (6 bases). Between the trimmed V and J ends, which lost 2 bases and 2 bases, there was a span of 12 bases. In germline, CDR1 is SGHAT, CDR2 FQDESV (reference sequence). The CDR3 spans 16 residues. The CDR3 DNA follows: TGTGCCAGCAGCTTATTTTCCGGGGGAAACACCGGGGAGCTGTTTTTT. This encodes CASSLFSGGNTGELFF.

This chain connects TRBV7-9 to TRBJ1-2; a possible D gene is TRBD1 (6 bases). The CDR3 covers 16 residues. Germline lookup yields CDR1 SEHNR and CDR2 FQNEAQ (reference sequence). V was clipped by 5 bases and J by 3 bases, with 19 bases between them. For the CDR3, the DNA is TGTGCCAGCAGCCCCGGCGACGGCAGGGGCGACTATGGCTACACCTTC. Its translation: CASSPGDGRGDYGYTF. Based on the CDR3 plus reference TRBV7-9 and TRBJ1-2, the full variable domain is DTGVSQNPRHKITKRGQNVTFRCDPISEHNRLYWYRQTLGQGPEFLTYFQNEAQLEKSRLLSDRFSAERPKGSFSTLEIQRTEQGDSAMYLCASSPGDGRGDYGYTFGSGTRLTVV.

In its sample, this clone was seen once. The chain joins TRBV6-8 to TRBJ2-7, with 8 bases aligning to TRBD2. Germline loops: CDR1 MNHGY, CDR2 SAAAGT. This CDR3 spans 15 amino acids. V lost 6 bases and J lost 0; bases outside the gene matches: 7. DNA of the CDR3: TGTGCCAGCAGCCCTACTAGCGGTAGCTCCTACGAGCAGTACTTC. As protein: CASSPTSGSSYEQYF.